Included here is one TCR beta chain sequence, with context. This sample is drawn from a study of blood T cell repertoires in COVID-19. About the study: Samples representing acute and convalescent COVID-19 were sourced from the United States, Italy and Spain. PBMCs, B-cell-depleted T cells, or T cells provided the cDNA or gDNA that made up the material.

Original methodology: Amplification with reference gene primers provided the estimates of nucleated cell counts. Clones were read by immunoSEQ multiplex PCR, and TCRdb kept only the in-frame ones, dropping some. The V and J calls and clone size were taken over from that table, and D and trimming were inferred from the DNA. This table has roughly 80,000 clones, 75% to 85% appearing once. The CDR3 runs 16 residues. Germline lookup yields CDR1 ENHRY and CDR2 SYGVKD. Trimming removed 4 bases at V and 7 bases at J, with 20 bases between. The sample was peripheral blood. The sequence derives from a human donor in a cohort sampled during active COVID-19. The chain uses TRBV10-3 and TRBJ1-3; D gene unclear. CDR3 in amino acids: CAISVESGNRRNTIYF. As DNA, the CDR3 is TGTGCCATCAGTGTCGAATCCGGGAACAGAAGGAACACCATATATTTT.